Listed here is a single T cell receptor beta chain. Its antigen is undetermined. The sample belongs to a study of beta chain features in type 1 diabetes. Study-wide background: Cell yields, gender and age were comparable in patients and healthy donors. Study-wide points: Shortening of TCRB CDR3s, moderate but significant, appeared in all four CD4+ subsets of Type 1 diabetes patients. Patients' naive, central memory and regulatory TCRB repertoires appeared more alike than those of healthy donors.

cDNA synthesis used the whole RNA isolate, giving expressed TCRB sequences. Data came from immunoSEQ multiplex PCR; TCRdb stores just in-frame clones and leaves some out. The sample yields 150,000 to 200,000 clones, 7.5% to 10% seen once. CDR1 and CDR2 (germline): ENHRY, SYGVKD. The CDR3 consists of 13 residues. Trimming left V 11 bases short and J 8 bases short, with 19 bases between. CD4+ cells of the naive, central memory, regulatory and stem cell-like memory types were sorted via CD45RO/CCR7/CD25/CD127/CD95/CD27. This TCR came from a woman aged 18-29 years in good health. The V gene is TRBV10-3, the J gene TRBJ2-1; a possible D gene is TRBD2 (5 bases). Input material: central memory CD4+ T cells from blood. CDR3 sequence: CAAKARGEDEQFF. The CDR3, as DNA: TGTGCCGCGAAGGCCCGGGGTGAGGATGAGCAGTTCTTC.